This T cell receptor beta chain derives from a study of cytotoxic CD8 clonotypes in ibrutinib-treated CLL. Study at large: Response samples followed a median roughly 13 months of treatment, range 6 to 36. The study's findings and limits: Among the clonotypes, public ones were uncommon and contracted or held stable on treatment.

Concerning this clone: Its antigen is not identified.

The CDR3 consists of 15 residues. Germline CDR1 is MGHRA and CDR2 is YSYEKL. Trimming pared 5 bases from V and 5 bases from J, leaving 15 bases between. Using immunoSEQ multiplex PCR, the repertoire was profiled, and TCRdb retains in-frame clones only, with some absent. The sample contains approximately 350,000 clones, 67% of which appear only once. Sequencing was performed on PBMCs, taken after 36 months of ibrutinib treatment. This clonotype originated in a human donor with chronic lymphocytic leukemia. This rearrangement joins TRBV4-1 to TRBJ2-2; tentatively, D is TRBD1 (5 bases). CDR3 sequence: CASSTGPRATGELFF. CDR3 in DNA: TGCGCCAGCAGCACCGGACCCAGGGCAACCGGGGAGCTGTTTTTT.